This TCR beta chain was retrieved from a study of blood T cell repertoires in COVID-19. Study as a whole: There were acute and convalescent COVID-19 samples, and they came from the United States, Italy and Spain.

The trim removed 4 bases at V and 7 bases at J, leaving 10 bases unmatched. From germline, CDR1 is LGHDT and CDR2 YNNKEL (reference sequence). The length of the CDR3 is 16 residues. Method: immunoSEQ multiplex PCR; TCRdb's copy keeps in-frame clones and lacks some. The sample shows around 160,000 clones, 85% to 95% of them seen only once. Seattle patients were enrolled during active infection and followed longitudinally. This sequence originates from a woman in her sixties or seventies with COVID-19, enrolled during active disease. Sequenced material: peripheral blood. V and J are TRBV3-1 (or the pseudogene TRBV3-2) and TRBJ1-6; 7 bases map to TRBD1. CDR3 nucleotide sequence: TGTGCCAGCAGCCGGGGACAGTCAGGTGGGAATTCACCCCTCCACTTT. Amino acid sequence: CASSRGQSGGNSPLHF.